Reported below is one TCR beta chain. Its antigen is still unknown. CD45RO-negative CD8 cells positively selected for CCR7 made up the naive population, which excluded terminally differentiated effector memory CD45RA+ cells. This entry is derived from a study of shared clonotypes between healthy human individuals. Study-level results: Sharing across four donors was seen in about 5% of naive CD4 clonotypes.

This CDR3 contains 15 residues. CDR1 is SGHRS and CDR2 is YFSETQ in the germline V gene. Trimming removed 0 bases at V and 1 base at J, with 11 bases between. Method: immunoSEQ multiplex PCR; TCRdb's copy keeps in-frame clones and lacks some. The sample shows about 2 million clones, about 94% of them seen only once. This rearrangement joins TRBV5-1 to TRBJ2-7, with no clear D. This receptor was identified in a man younger than 35 in good health. The material sequenced was naive CD8+ T cells sorted from blood. CDR3 sequence: CASSLGPPKSYEQYF. The CDR3 bases are TGCGCCAGCAGCTTGGGGCCCCCTAAGTCCTACGAGCAGTACTTC.